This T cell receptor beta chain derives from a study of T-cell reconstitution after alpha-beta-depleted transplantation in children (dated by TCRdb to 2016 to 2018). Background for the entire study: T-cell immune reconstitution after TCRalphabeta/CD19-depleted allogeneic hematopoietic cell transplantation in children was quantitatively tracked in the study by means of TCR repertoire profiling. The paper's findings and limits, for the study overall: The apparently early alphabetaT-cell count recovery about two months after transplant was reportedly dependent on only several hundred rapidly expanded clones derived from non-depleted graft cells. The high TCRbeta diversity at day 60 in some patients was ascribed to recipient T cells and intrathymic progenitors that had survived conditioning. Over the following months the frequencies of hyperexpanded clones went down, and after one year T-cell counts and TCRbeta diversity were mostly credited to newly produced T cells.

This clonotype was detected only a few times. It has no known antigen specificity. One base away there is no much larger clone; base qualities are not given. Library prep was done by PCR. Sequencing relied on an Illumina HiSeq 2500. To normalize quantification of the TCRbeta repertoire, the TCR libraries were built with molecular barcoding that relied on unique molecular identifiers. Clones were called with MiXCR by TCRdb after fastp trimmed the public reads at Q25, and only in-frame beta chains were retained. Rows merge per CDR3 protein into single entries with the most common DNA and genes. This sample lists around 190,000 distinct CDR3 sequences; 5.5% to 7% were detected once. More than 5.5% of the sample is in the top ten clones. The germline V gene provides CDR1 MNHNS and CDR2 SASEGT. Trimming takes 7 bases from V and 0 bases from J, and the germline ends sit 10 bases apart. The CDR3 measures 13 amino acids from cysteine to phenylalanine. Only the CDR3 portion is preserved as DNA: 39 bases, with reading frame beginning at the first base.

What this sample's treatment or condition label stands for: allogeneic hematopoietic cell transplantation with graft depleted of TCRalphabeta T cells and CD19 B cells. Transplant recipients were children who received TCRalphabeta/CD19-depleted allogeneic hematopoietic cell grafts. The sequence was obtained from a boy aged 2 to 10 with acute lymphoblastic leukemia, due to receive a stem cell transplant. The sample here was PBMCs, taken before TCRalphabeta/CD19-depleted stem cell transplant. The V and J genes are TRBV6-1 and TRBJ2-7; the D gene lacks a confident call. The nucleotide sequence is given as TGTGCCAGCATGACTTCTTACTCCTACGAGCAGTACTTC. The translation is CASMTSYSYEQYF.